The T cell receptor beta chain under discussion was sequenced for a study of blood T cell repertoires in COVID-19. Across the study: Samples taken during acute and convalescent COVID-19 were collected in the United States, Italy and Spain. In each case, the material was cDNA or gDNA derived from T cells, B-cell-depleted T cells, or PBMCs.

The CDR3 has 15 residues. V was pared by 0 bases and J by 1 base, with 3 bases of the junction left unmatched. The germline CDR1 and CDR2 sequences are SGDLS and YYNGEE. Clones were sequenced by immunoSEQ multiplex PCR, and TCRdb holds only the in-frame ones, with some missing. The sample lists more than 250,000 clones, 70% to 90% occurring once. The chain links TRBV9 to TRBJ1-1; 7 bases fit TRBD1. Sequenced input: peripheral blood. The receptor's source is a human donor in a cohort sampled during active COVID-19. The CDR3 DNA reads as TGTGCCAGCAGCGTAGAGGCAGGGGGGAACACTGAAGCTTTCTTT. It yields the protein CASSVEAGGNTEAFF.